Listed below are T cell receptor beta chains from one sample, sequenced in a study of T cells after yellow fever vaccination. From the 5' RACE reads, TCRdb called clonotypes with MiXCR, one entry per CDR3 protein. The sample has a few hundred thousand distinct CDR3 sequences, less than 20% seen once. Sequenced here: PBMCs, sampled around 5 days after the first yellow fever vaccination. Every receptor here comes from a man in his late teens or twenties who received the YFV17D yellow fever vaccine. CDR3s include the opening cysteine and the closing phenylalanine or tryptophan. A D gene is named only where the DNA matches it firmly. Clone size appears in some rows only: once, few, many, or a class for an expanded clone.

clone size	V gene	D gene	J gene	CDR3 protein	CDR3 DNA
few	TRBV21-1	-	TRBJ1-3	CASSSWTVGNTIYF	TGTGCCAGCAGCAGTTGGACAGTAGGAAACACCATATATTTT
-	TRBV7-3	TRBD2	TRBJ2-5	CASSLVAGGFMETQYF	TGTGCCAGCAGCTTGGTAGCGGGGGGCTTTATGGAGACCCAGTACTTC
-	TRBV5-1	-	TRBJ1-4	CASSISGVDEKLFF	TGCGCCAGCAGTATATCTGGGGTGGATGAAAAACTGTTTTTT
few	TRBV24-1	-	TRBJ2-1	CATSDRRGYNEQFF	TGTGCCACCAGTGATAGGCGGGGTTACAATGAGCAGTTCTTC
-	TRBV19	-	TRBJ2-2	CASSAADQANTGELFF	TGTGCCAGTAGTGCCGCCGACCAAGCGAACACCGGGGAGCTGTTTTTT
few	TRBV6-5	TRBD2	TRBJ2-4	CASSYAERDKNIQYF	TGTGCCAGCAGTTACGCAGAGCGGGACAAAAACATTCAGTACTTC
-	TRBV4-2	TRBD2	TRBJ2-5	CASSQDGPGRGQETQYF	TGTGCCAGCAGCCAAGATGGGCCAGGGAGGGGTCAAGAGACCCAGTACTTC
-	TRBV20-1	TRBD2	TRBJ2-1	CSARPLAGRDEQFF	TGCAGTGCTAGGCCCCTAGCGGGGAGAGATGAGCAGTTCTTC
few	TRBV7-2	-	TRBJ1-1	CASSLANKAFF	TGTGCCAGCAGCTTAGCTAATAAAGCTTTCTTT
few	TRBV20-1	TRBD2	TRBJ2-2	CSAPSGGADGELFF	TGCAGTGCTCCTAGCGGGGGGGCCGACGGGGAGCTGTTTTTT
few	TRBV4-1	TRBD1	TRBJ1-2	CASSNWDRGKHGYTF	TGCGCCAGCAGCAACTGGGACAGGGGAAAGCATGGCTACACCTTC
few	TRBV4-3	-	TRBJ1-2	CASSRQGLGGPYGYTF	TGCGCCAGCAGCCGGCAGGGGTTAGGCGGGCCCTATGGCTACACCTTC
-	TRBV10-3	-	TRBJ1-1	CAISEAGTENTEAFF	TGTGCCATCAGTGAAGCCGGGACGGAGAACACTGAAGCTTTCTTT
few	TRBV20-1	-	TRBJ1-3	CSARAGADSGNTIYF	TGCAGTGCTAGAGCAGGGGCCGACTCTGGAAACACCATATATTTT
-	TRBV6-1	-	TRBJ1-1	CASTLQRVGDTEAFF	TGTGCCAGCACCTTACAGCGGGTTGGGGACACTGAAGCTTTCTTT
-	TRBV25-1	TRBD2	TRBJ2-5	CASSKGGTSGFQETQYF	TGTGCCAGCAGTAAAGGGGGGACTAGCGGGTTCCAAGAGACCCAGTACTTC
few	TRBV25-1	-	TRBJ1-1	CASSEMNTEAFF	TGTGCCAGCAGTGAAATGAACACTGAAGCTTTCTTT
few	TRBV6-5	TRBD1	TRBJ1-5	CASSYSSTGNQPQHF	TGTGCCAGCAGTTACTCTTCGACAGGGAATCAGCCCCAGCATTTT
few	TRBV7-2	-	TRBJ1-2	CASSLGRGNGYTF	TGTGCCAGCAGCTTGGGCAGGGGAAATGGCTACACCTTC
-	TRBV5-1	-	TRBJ1-1	CASKLGTVNTEAFF	TGCGCCAGCAAACTAGGGACGGTGAACACTGAAGCTTTCTTT
-	TRBV19	-	TRBJ2-7	CASSGGGGAYEQYF	TGTGCCAGTAGTGGTGGCGGGGGCGCGTACGAGCAGTACTTC
few	TRBV6-2/TRBV6-3	TRBD1	TRBJ2-4	CASSYSQGDQGQSIQYF	TGTGCCAGCAGTTACTCGCAGGGGGATCAGGGGCAGAGCATTCAGTACTTC
few	TRBV27	TRBD1	TRBJ2-1	CASTRQGPYNEQFF	TGTGCCAGCACCAGACAGGGCCCCTACAATGAGCAGTTCTTC
few	TRBV7-9	-	TRBJ2-1	CASSSSTESSYNEQFF	TGTGCCAGCAGCTCCTCGACAGAAAGCTCCTACAATGAGCAGTTCTTC
-	TRBV6-5	-	TRBJ2-6	CASSYSSGGAQAF	TGTGCCAGCAGTTACTCAAGTGGGGGGGCTCAGGCTTTC
few	TRBV6-5	-	TRBJ1-1	CASSYSWQMNTEAFF	TGTGCCAGCAGTTACTCGTGGCAGATGAACACTGAAGCTTTCTTT
-	TRBV5-7	-	TRBJ1-5	CASSCLGGENQPQHF	TGTGCCAGCAGCTGCCTGGGGGGGGAGAATCAGCCCCAGCATTTT
-	TRBV7-9	-	TRBJ2-3	CASSLDLSRADTQYF	TGTGCCAGCAGCTTGGATCTGTCTAGAGCAGATACGCAGTATTTT
-	TRBV7-3	-	TRBJ2-2	CASSLSGLATSGELFF	TGTGCCAGCAGCTTATCGGGCCTAGCTACGTCCGGGGAGCTGTTTTTT
-	TRBV7-2	-	TRBJ2-5	CASSPQEGIARPQYF	TGTGCCAGCAGCCCCCAGGAGGGTATCGCCCGGCCCCAGTACTTC
few	TRBV7-2	TRBD2	TRBJ2-3	CASISAGGDTQYF	TGTGCCAGCATATCAGCGGGGGGGGATACGCAGTATTTT
few	TRBV7-9	TRBD1	TRBJ1-1	CASSLQQGSHTEAFF	TGTGCCAGCAGCTTACAACAGGGGTCTCACACTGAAGCTTTCTTT
-	TRBV5-1	TRBD1	TRBJ1-3	CASSSGQSSGNTIYF	TGCGCCAGCAGCTCGGGACAGTCCTCTGGAAACACCATATATTTT
-	TRBV12-3/TRBV12-4	-	TRBJ1-1	CASSQRPFTEAFF	TGTGCCAGCAGTCAGCGGCCTTTCACTGAAGCTTTCTTT
few	TRBV28	TRBD2	TRBJ2-3	CASSSGTRTSTDTQYF	TGTGCCAGCAGCTCGGGGACTAGAACGAGCACAGATACGCAGTATTTT
-	TRBV20-1	-	TRBJ2-5	CSACPPAGASQETQYF	TGCAGTGCTTGCCCTCCGGCGGGGGCTTCCCAAGAGACCCAGTACTTC
-	TRBV6-2/TRBV6-3	-	TRBJ2-1	CASSRDPEGSYNEQFF	TGTGCCAGCAGCCGCGACCCTGAAGGTTCCTACAATGAGCAGTTCTTC
-	TRBV15	-	TRBJ2-7	CATRDSNPYEQYF	TGTGCCACCAGGGACAGCAACCCTTACGAGCAGTACTTC
-	TRBV7-2	-	TRBJ1-5	CASSLEGQLAQHF	TGTGCCAGCAGCTTAGAGGGCCAGTTGGCCCAGCATTTT
-	TRBV7-9	-	TRBJ1-4	CASSPREATNEKLFF	TGTGCCAGCAGCCCCCGGGAAGCAACTAATGAAAAACTGTTTTTT
many	TRBV20-1	TRBD2	TRBJ2-3	CSATPRGSGEPDTQYF	TGCAGTGCTACCCCCCGGGGTAGCGGGGAACCAGATACGCAGTATTTT
-	TRBV5-6	TRBD1	TRBJ2-1	CASTVTGPYNEQFF	TGTGCCAGCACCGTGACAGGGCCCTACAATGAGCAGTTCTTC